This T cell receptor beta chain was recovered during a study of shared clonotypes between healthy human individuals. Study overall: Three plates each covered CD4 naive and memory; CD8 naive two, CD8 memory one.

Profiling relied on immunoSEQ multiplex PCR, and the TCRdb table lists in-frame clones only, not all of them. The sample holds 650,000 to 700,000 clones, roughly 91% seen once. The CDR3 covers 15 residues. V lost 1 base, J lost 7 bases, and 14 bases lay in between. In germline, CDR1 is SGHTS, CDR2 YDEGEE. The V gene is TRBV5-8, the J gene TRBJ1-4; no firm D call. The receptor was derived from a man between 18 and 35 years old in good health. Some clones in this sample may be carry-over from other donors' samples. Sample: memory CD8+ T cells from PBMCs. Noted subset: CD45RO+ cells pooled with CCR7-negative TemRA cells. In DNA form, the CDR3 reads TGTGCCAGCAGCTTGTTGGTAGGCGTTAGTGAAAAACTGTTTTTT. Residues: CASSLLVGVSEKLFF.